Each of the 20 T cell receptor beta chains below was sequenced from the same sample in a study of spatial heterogeneity in lung cancer. TCRdb called the 5' RACE reads again in MiXCR, with one record for every CDR3 protein. The sample has just under 45,000 distinct CDR3 sequences, 20% to 25% seen once; the top ten hold approximately 7.2%. Specified time point: blood at routine non-recurrence follow-up after resection. Here the sequenced sample was PBMCs, taken at follow-up. The receptor source for this set is a female donor with early-stage non-small cell lung cancer.

The rearrangement links TRBV5-6 to TRBJ2-5; D perhaps matches TRBD1 (5 bases). Germline V CDR1 and CDR2: SGHDT, YYEEEE. The V and J ends lost 0 bases and 5 bases respectively, with 14 bases between them. The CDR3 spans 15 residues. CDR3 in DNA: TGTGCCAGCAGCTTGGGGACACGGCCTATGGAGACCCAGTACTTC. Amino acid sequence: CASSLGTRPMETQYF.

This clonotype was recorded a few times. The rearrangement uses TRBV29-1 and TRBJ2-2; tentatively, D is TRBD1 or TRBD2 (6 bases each). Germline V gene sequence: CDR1 SQVTM, CDR2 ANQGSEA. The length of the CDR3 is 11 residues. V lost 7 bases, J lost 5 bases, and 8 bases lay in between. DNA for the CDR3: TGCAGCGGGAGGGGGACCGGGGAGCTGTTTTTT. This encodes CSGRGTGELFF.

This clonotype was observed a handful of times. The rearrangement joins TRBV10-3 to TRBJ2-3; D possibly uses TRBD1 or TRBD2 (5 bases each). The CDR3 is made up of 14 amino acids. Trimming pared 7 bases from V and 2 bases from J, leaving 13 bases between. Per germline, CDR1 ENHRY and CDR2 SYGVKD. In DNA, the CDR3 is TGTGCCATCACCGGGGACCCAACCACAGATACGCAGTATTTT. It translates to CAITGDPTTDTQYF.

This chain uses TRBV7-8 with TRBJ1-2; 9 positions match TRBD1. The CDR3 runs to 15 residues. Germline V gene sequence: CDR1 SGHVS, CDR2 FQNEAQ. Trimming took 6 bases from V and 8 from J; bases not matched to a gene: 13. The CDR3 DNA follows: TGTGCCAGCAGTCATAAGGACAGGGGATGGGAAGGCTACACCTTC. Protein: CASSHKDRGWEGYTF.

This clonotype was seen repeatedly, ten times or more. This rearrangement joins TRBV3-1 to TRBJ2-1; TRBD2 agrees at 7 bases. The CDR3 is 15 amino acids. The germline V gene has CDR1 LGHDT and CDR2 YNNKEL (reference sequence). V was clipped by 1 base and J by 4 bases; unmatched bases: 4. CDR3 sequence: CASSQGGGHYNEQFF. The CDR3 nucleotides read TGTGCCAGCAGCCAAGGGGGGGGTCATTACAATGAGCAGTTCTTC.

This clonotype was found many times. The rearrangement links TRBV11-2 to TRBJ2-1, with a tentative D call TRBD2 (6 bases). V was shortened by 5 bases and J by 7 bases, with 12 bases between the two germline ends. Germline CDR1 reads SGHAT; CDR2 reads FQNNGV. The CDR3 consists of 13 residues. The CDR3 nucleotides are TGTGCCAGCAGCATCGCTGGGGGGAATGAGCAGTTCTTC. Translated: CASSIAGGNEQFF.

This clonotype appeared a single time. This may come from a read error, since a much larger clone is one base off. The chain carries TRBV7-2 and TRBJ2-3, with TRBD1 as a possible D gene (5 bases). Germline CDR1 SGHTA, CDR2 FQGNSA. The CDR3 is made up of 16 amino acids. This CDR3 is CASSLGRIIGAETQYF. DNA for the CDR3: TGTGCCAGCAGCTTAGGGCGCATTATAGGGGCAGAAACGCAGTATTTT.

The chain combines TRBV28 with TRBJ2-3; D gene ambiguous. Per germline, CDR1 MDHEN and CDR2 SYDVKM. V was clipped by 10 bases and J by 7 bases, with 18 bases between them. This CDR3 is built from 13 residues. This chain's CDR3 is CATSELTTNTQYF. CDR3 DNA: TGTGCCACCAGCGAGCTAACGACCAATACGCAGTATTTT.

The table lists this clonotype with a few counts. V is TRBV27 and J is TRBJ2-3; no clear D. CDR3 size: 14 residues. V lost 5 bases and J 0 bases, leaving 9 bases between the germline ends. Germline loops: CDR1 MNHEY, CDR2 SMNVEV (reference sequence). The CDR3 bases are TGTGCCAGCAGTCCAACCCTTAGCACAGATACGCAGTATTTT. Translation gives CASSPTLSTDTQYF.

The genes are TRBV29-1 and TRBJ2-1; D is undetermined. This CDR3 spans 11 amino acids. The ends were cut back, 8 bases at V and 6 bases at J, with 11 bases in the middle. Germline lookup yields CDR1 SQVTM and CDR2 ANQGSEA. The CDR3 loop is CSSLSFNEQFF. The CDR3 DNA reads as TGCAGCTCCCTATCATTCAATGAGCAGTTCTTC.

This clonotype occurred a few times. V is TRBV23-1 and J is TRBJ1-5, with a possible D match to TRBD1 (6 bases). TRBV23-1 is an open reading frame, and its role is uncertain. This CDR3 is 18 amino acids long. V lost 3 bases, J lost 6 bases, and 24 bases lay in between. CDR3 amino acids: CASSQASIQGGVLQPQHF. In nucleotides, the CDR3 is TGCGCCAGCAGTCAGGCGTCAATACAGGGAGGGGTGCTTCAGCCCCAGCATTTT.

This rearrangement joins TRBV20-1 to TRBJ2-5; D is ambiguous. Germline CDR1 is DFQATT and CDR2 is SNEGSKA (reference sequence). The CDR3 is 16 residues long. Trimming left V 0 bases short and J 5 bases short, with 19 bases between. In nucleotides, the CDR3 is TGCAGTGCTAGAGATACCGCCCGTACCTTCTCGGAGACCCAGTACTTC. Translated: CSARDTARTFSETQYF.

This clonotype came up a few times. The rearrangement joins TRBV20-1 to TRBJ2-4, with 14 nucleotides matching TRBD2. The CDR3 contains 16 residues. CDR1 and CDR2 from the germline V gene are DFQATT and SNEGSKA (reference sequence). J gave up 5 bases and V 6 bases, and 9 bases lay outside the gene matches. CDR3 loop: CSAPGLAGGRQNIQYF. Written as DNA, the CDR3 is TGCAGTGCCCCCGGACTAGCGGGAGGAAGGCAAAACATTCAGTACTTC.

The chain has TRBV5-1 and TRBJ1-2; D not resolved. Germline lookup yields CDR1 SGHRS and CDR2 YFSETQ. With 3 bases removed from V and 0 bases from J, the gap between germline ends came to 12 bases. This CDR3 region has 15 residues. In DNA form, the CDR3 reads TGCGCCAGCAGCTGGGAGTCTAGGGCTAACTATGGCTACACCTTC. Its protein is CASSWESRANYGYTF. The variable domain in full, completed from reference TRBV5-1 and TRBJ1-2, reads KAGVTQTPRYLIKTRGQQVTLSCSPISGHRSVSWYQQTPGQGLQFLFEYFSETQRNKGNFPGRFSGRQFSNSRSEMNVSTLELGDSALYLCASSWESRANYGYTFGSGTRLTVV.

Regarding this clonotype: Possible read error: a much larger clone is one base away. The chain carries TRBV20-1 and TRBJ1-4; D perhaps matches TRBD1 (5 bases). CDR1 is DFQATT and CDR2 is SNEGSKA in the germline V gene (reference sequence). The CDR3 has 14 residues. CDR3 protein: CSAIEGRVGEKLFF. CDR3 DNA: TGCAGCGCTATAGAAGGCAGGGTGGGGGAAAAACTGTTTTTT.

This clonotype was counted at least ten times. The chain joins TRBV20-1 to TRBJ1-6; 7 positions match TRBD1. This CDR3 comprises 14 residues. From germline, CDR1 is DFQATT and CDR2 SNEGSKA (reference sequence). The ends lost 3 bases at V and 6 bases at J; junction bases unmatched: 5. The chain's CDR3 is CSASPGGGNSPLHF. The CDR3 DNA is TGCAGTGCTAGTCCAGGGGGAGGTAATTCACCCCTCCACTTT.

This sequence joins TRBV19 and TRBJ1-5, with D hard to call. This CDR3 has 13 residues. In germline, CDR1 is LNHDA, CDR2 SQIVND (reference sequence). With 5 bases removed from V and 7 bases from J, the gap between germline ends came to 12 bases. The CDR3 spells CASSFSVEQPQHF. The CDR3 nucleotides are TGTGCCAGTAGTTTCAGTGTAGAGCAGCCCCAGCATTTT.

The genes are TRBV29-1 and TRBJ2-7; TRBD1 might be the D (7 bases). Germline lookup yields CDR1 SQVTM and CDR2 ANQGSEA. CDR3 length equals 14 residues. V was cut by 3 bases and J by 0 bases, with 12 bases left in between. CDR3 sequence reads: CSVEGQGGSYEQYF. CDR3 nucleotides: TGCAGCGTTGAGGGCCAGGGGGGCTCCTACGAGCAGTACTTC.

This sequence joins TRBV15 and TRBJ2-7, with a possible D match to TRBD1 (6 bases). Trimming removed 0 bases at V and 4 bases at J, with 7 bases between. Germline CDR1 is LNHNV and CDR2 is YYDKDF (reference sequence). The CDR3 is 13 amino acids. The CDR3 DNA follows: TGTGCCACCAGCAGAGACAGGGGTTACGAGCAGTACGTC. Its translation: CATSRDRGYEQYV.

A few counts support this clonotype. The rearrangement joins TRBV7-9 to TRBJ2-1, with D perhaps TRBD2 (6 bases). The V end was cut by 3 bases, the J end by 6 bases, with 12 bases between. Germline V gives CDR1 SEHNR, CDR2 FQNEAQ (reference sequence). This CDR3 spans 14 amino acids. The CDR3 loop is CASSFLTGGNEQFF. The CDR3 DNA is TGTGCCAGCAGCTTTTTAACCGGGGGCAATGAGCAGTTCTTC.